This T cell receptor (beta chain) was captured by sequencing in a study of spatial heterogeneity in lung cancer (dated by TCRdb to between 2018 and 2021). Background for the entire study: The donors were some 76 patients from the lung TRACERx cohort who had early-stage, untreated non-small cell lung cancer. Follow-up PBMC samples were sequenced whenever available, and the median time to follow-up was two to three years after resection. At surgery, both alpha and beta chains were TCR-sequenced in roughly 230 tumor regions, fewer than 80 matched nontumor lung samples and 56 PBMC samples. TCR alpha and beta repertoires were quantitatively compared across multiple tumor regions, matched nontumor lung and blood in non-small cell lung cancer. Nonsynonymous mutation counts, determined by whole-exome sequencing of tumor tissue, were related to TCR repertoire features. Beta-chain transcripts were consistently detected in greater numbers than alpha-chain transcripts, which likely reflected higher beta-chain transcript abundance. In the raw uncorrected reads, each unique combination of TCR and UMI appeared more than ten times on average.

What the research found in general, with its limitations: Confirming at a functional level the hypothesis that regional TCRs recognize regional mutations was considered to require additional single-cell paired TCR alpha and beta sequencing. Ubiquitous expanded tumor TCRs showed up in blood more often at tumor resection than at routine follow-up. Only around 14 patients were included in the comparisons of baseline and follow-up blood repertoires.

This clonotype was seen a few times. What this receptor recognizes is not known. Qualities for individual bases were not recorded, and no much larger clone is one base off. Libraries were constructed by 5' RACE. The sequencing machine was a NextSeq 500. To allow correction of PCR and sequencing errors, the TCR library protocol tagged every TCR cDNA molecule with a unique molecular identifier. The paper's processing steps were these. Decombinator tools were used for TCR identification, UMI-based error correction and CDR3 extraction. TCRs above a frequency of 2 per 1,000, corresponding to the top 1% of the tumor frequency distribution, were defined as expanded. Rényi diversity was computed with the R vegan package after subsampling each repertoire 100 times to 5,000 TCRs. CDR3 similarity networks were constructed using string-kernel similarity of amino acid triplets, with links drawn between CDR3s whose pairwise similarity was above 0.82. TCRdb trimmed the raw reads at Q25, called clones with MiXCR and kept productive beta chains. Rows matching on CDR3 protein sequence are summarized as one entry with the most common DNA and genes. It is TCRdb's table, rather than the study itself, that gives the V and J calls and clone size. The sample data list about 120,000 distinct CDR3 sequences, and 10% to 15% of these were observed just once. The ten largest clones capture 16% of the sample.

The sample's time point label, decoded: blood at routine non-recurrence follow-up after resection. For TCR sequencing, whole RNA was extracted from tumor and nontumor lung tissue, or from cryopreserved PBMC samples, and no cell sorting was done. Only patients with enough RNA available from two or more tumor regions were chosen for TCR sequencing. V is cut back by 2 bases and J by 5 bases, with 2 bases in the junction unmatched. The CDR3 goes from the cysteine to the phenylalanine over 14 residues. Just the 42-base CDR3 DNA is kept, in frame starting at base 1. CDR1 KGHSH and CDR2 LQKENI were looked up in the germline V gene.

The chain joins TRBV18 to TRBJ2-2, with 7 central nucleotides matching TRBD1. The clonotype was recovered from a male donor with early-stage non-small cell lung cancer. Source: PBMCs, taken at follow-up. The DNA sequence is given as TGTGCCAGCTCACCATACAGGGGTACCGGGGAGCTGTTTTTT. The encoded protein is CASSPYRGTGELFF.